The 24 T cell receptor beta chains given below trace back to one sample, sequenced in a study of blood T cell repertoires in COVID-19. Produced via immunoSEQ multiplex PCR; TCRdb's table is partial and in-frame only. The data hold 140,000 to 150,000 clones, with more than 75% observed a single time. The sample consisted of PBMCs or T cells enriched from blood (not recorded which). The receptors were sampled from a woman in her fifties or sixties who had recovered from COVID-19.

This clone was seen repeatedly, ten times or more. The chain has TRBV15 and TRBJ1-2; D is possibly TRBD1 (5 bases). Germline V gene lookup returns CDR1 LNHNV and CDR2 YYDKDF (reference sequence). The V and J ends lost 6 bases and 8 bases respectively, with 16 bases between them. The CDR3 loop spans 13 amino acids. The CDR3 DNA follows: TGTGCCACCAGGCAGACAGCCTACGGGGGCTACACCTTC. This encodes CATRQTAYGGYTF.

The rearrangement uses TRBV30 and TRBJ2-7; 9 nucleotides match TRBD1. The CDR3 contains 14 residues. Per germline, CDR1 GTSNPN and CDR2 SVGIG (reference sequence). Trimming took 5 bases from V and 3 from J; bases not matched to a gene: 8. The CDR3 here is CAWGPGQGVYEQYF. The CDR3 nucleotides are TGTGCCTGGGGACCGGGACAGGGAGTCTACGAGCAGTACTTC.

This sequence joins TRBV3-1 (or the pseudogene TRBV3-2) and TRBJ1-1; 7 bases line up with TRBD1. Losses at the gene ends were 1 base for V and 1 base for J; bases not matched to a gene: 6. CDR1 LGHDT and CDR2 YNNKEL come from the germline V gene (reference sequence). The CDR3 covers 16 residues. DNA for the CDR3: TGTGCCAGCAGCCAAGGGCGCGGGACAGCGAACACTGAAGCTTTCTTT. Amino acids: CASSQGRGTANTEAFF.

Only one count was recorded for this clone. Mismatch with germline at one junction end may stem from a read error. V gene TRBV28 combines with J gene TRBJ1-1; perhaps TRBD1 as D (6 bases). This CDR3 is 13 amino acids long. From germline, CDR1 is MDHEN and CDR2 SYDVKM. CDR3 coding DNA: TGTGCCAGCAGTTCCCCGGGGGGGGCGCAGGAGTACTTT. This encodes CASSSPGGAQEYF.

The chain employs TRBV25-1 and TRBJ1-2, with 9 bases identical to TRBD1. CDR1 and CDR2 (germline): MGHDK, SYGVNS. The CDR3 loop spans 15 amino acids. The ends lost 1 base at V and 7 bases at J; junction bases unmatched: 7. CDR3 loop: CASSEWDRESSGYTF. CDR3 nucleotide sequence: TGTGCCAGCAGTGAATGGGACAGGGAATCGAGTGGCTACACCTTC.

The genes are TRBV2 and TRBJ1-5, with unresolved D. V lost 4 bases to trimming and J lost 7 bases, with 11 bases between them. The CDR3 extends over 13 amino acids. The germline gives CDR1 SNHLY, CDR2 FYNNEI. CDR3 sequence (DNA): TGTGCCAGCAGTGCTCAGCGGAACCAGCCCCAGCATTTT. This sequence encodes CASSAQRNQPQHF.

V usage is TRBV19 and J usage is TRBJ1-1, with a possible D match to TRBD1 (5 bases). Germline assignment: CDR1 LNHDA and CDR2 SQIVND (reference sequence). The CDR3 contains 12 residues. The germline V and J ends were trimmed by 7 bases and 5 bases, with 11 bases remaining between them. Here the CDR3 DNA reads TGTGCCAGTACCGGAAGGGGTACTGAAGCTTTCTTT. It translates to CASTGRGTEAFF.

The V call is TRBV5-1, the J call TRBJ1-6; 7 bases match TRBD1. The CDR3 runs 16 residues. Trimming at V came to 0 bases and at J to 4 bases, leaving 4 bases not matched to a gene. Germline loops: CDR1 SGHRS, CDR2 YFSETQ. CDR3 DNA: TGCGCCAGCAGCTTGGAGGGGGCGCAGTATAATTCACCCCTCCACTTT. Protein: CASSLEGAQYNSPLHF.

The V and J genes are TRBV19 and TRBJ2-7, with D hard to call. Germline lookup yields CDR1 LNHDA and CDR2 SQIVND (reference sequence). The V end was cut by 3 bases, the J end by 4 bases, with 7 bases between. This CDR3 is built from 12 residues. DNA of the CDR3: TGTGCCAGTAGTATCGGTCCGTACGAGCAGTACTTC. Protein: CASSIGPYEQYF.

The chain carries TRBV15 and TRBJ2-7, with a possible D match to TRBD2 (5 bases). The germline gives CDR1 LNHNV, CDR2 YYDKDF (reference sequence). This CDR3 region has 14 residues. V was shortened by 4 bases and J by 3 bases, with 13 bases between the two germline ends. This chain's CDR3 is CATSIRNGLYEQYV. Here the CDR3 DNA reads TGTGCCACCAGCATTAGAAACGGACTCTACGAGCAGTACGTC.

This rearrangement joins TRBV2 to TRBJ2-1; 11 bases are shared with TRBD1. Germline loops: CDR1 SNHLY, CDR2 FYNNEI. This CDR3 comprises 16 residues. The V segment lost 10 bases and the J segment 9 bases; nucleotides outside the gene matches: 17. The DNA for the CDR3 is TGTGCCACCAACCAGGACAGGGGGCACCGGTTGATTGAGCAGTTCTTC. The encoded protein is CATNQDRGHRLIEQFF.

Written as DNA, the CDR3 is TGTGCCAGCAGCCGATTACGCGTGGATGAGCAGTTCTTC. Translating it yields CASSRLRVDEQFF. The chain links TRBV12-3 or TRBV12-4 to TRBJ2-1; no definite D call. The V and J ends lost 6 bases and 8 bases respectively, with 14 bases between them. The CDR3 totals 13 residues.

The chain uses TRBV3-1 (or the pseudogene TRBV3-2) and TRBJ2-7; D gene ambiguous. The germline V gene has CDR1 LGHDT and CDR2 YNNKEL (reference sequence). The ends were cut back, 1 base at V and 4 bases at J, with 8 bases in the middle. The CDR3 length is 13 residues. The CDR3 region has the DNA TGTGCCAGCAGCCAAGGGCTACTATACGAGCAGTACTTC. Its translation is CASSQGLLYEQYF.

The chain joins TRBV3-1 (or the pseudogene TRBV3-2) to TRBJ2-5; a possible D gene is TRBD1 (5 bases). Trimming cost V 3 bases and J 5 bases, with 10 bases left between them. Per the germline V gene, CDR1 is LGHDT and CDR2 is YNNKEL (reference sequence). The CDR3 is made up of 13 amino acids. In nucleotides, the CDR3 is TGTGCCAGCAGCCAGGGGCTCGAGGAGACCCAGTACTTC. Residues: CASSQGLEETQYF.

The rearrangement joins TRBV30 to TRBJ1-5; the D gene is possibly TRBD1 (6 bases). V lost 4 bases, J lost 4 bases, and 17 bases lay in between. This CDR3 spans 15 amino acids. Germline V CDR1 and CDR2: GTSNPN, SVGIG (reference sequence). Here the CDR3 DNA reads TGTGCCTGGAACACTCCAGGGGCTTGGAATCAGCCCCAGCATTTT. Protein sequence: CAWNTPGAWNQPQHF.

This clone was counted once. The CDR3 protein is CASSSRQLGTSETQYF. The CDR3 bases are TGCGCCAGCAGCTCCCGGCAGCTTGGGACTAGTGAGACCCAGTACTTC. V is TRBV5-1 and J is TRBJ2-5, with TRBD2 matching 8 bases. The trim removed 3 bases at V and 5 bases at J, leaving 12 bases unmatched. The CDR3 totals 16 residues. The germline V gene has CDR1 SGHRS and CDR2 YFSETQ.

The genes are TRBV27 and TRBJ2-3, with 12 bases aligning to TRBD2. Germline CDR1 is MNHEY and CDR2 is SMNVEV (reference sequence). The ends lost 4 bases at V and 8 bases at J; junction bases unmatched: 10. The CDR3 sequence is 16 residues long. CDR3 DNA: TGTGCCAGCAGTTCACTAGCGGGGGGCCTCGCGTCTACGCAGTATTTT. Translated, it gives CASSSLAGGLASTQYF.

CDR3 sequence: CATSDPPGQGASEKLFF. CDR3 coding DNA: TGTGCCACCAGTGACCCCCCGGGACAGGGGGCGAGTGAAAAACTGTTTTTT. The chain combines TRBV24-1 with TRBJ1-4; 12 bases fit TRBD1. Germline V lookup: CDR1 KGHDR, CDR2 SFDVKD. V trimming: 4 bases; J trimming: 7 bases; junction bases outside the gene matches: 9. This CDR3 has 17 amino acids.

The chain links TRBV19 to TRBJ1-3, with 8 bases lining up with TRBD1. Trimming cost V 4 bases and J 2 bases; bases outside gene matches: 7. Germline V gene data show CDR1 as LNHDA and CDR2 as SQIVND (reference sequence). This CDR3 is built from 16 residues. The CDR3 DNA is TGTGCCAGTAGTACTCCCGGGACAGGAACTGGAAACACCATATATTTT. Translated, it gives CASSTPGTGTGNTIYF. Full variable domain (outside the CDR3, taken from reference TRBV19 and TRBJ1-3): DGGITQSPKYLFRKEGQNVTLSCEQNLNHDAMYWYRQDPGQGLRLIYYSQIVNDFQKGDIAEGYSVSREKKESFPLTVTSAQKNPTAFYLCASSTPGTGTGNTIYFGEGSWLTVV.

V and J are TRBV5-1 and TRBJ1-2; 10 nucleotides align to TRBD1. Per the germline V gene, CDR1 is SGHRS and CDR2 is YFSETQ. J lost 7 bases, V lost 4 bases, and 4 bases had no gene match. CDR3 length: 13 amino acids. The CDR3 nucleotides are TGCGCCAGCAGCGGGACAGGGGTTCTTGGCTACACCTTC. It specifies CASSGTGVLGYTF.

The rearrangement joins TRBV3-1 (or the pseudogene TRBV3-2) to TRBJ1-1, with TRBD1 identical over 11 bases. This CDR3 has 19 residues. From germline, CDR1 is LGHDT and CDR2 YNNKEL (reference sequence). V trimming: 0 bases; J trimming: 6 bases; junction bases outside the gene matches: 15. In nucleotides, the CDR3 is TGTGCCAGCAGCCAAGATAAGGGACAGGGGGGATTTAGTATCTCTGAAGCTTTCTTT. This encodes CASSQDKGQGGFSISEAFF.

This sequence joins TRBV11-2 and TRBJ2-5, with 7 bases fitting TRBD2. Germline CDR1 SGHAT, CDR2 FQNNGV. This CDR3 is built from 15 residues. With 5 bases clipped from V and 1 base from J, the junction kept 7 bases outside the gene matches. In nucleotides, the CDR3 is TGTGCCAGCAGCCCGCGGGGGACGCTCCAAGAGACCCAGTACTTC. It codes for CASSPRGTLQETQYF. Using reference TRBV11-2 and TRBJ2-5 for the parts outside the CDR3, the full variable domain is EAGVAQSPRYKIIEKRQSVAFWCNPISGHATLYWYQQILGQGPKLLIQFQNNGVVDDSQLPKDRFSAERLKGVDSTLKIQPAKLEDSAVYLCASSPRGTLQETQYFGPGTRLLVL.

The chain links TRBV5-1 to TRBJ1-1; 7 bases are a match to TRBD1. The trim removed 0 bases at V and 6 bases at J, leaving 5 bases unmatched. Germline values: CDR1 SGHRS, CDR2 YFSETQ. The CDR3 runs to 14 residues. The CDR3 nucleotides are TGCGCCAGCAGCTTGGGTGGAGGGGGCTCTGAAGCTTTCTTT. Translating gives CASSLGGGGSEAFF.

The CDR3 DNA follows: TGTGCCAGCAGCGTAGGCGGGGGATCAACTGAAGCTTTCTTT. Encoded protein: CASSVGGGSTEAFF. The chain joins TRBV9 to TRBJ1-1, with D perhaps matching TRBD1 (5 bases). V was pared by 0 bases and J by 5 bases, with 11 bases between. The CDR3 is 14 amino acids. CDR1 and CDR2 (germline): SGDLS, YYNGEE. The full variable domain, completed using reference TRBV9 and TRBJ1-1, is DSGVTQTPKHLITATGQRVTLRCSPRSGDLSVYWYQQSLDQGLQFLIQYYNGEERAKGNILERFSAQQFPDLHSELNLSSLELGDSALYFCASSVGGGSTEAFFGQGTRLTVV.